The rows below give T cell receptor beta chains drawn from one sample of a study of blood T cell repertoires in COVID-19. Here immunoSEQ multiplex PCR was the method, and the copy in TCRdb shows in-frame clones only, minus some. This sample has roughly 190,000 clones; around 83% occur once, and the top ten carry roughly 6.6%. The sequenced sample consisted of peripheral blood. All receptors derive from a woman in her forties with acute or convalescent COVID-19. The CDR3 runs from the conserved cysteine through the conserved F or W. The order of the fields is clone size, J gene, V gene, D gene, CDR3 DNA, CDR3 protein. D genes are given only for firm matches. The size of a clone is reported for some rows only, either as once, few or many, or as a class for expanded clones.

>-|TRBJ2-5|TRBV7-9|-
TGTGCCAGCAGCCCTGACAACCAAGAGACCCAGTACTTC
CASSPDNQETQYF
>-|TRBJ1-2|TRBV6-5|TRBD1
TGTGCCAGCAGGGAGGGACAGGGGGTCTATGGCTACACCTTC
CASREGQGVYGYTF
>-|TRBJ2-6|TRBV10-3|-
TGTGCCATCCTTGGGAGCTCTGGGGCCAACGTCCTGACTTTC
CAILGSSGANVLTF
>-|TRBJ2-7|TRBV28|-
TGTGCCAGCAGGGGGACATTCTTCTACGAGCAGTACTTC
CASRGTFFYEQYF
>few|TRBJ1-2|TRBV27|TRBD1
TGTGCCAGCAGTCCATACGTTGGGACAGGGTTGTATGGCTACACCTTC
CASSPYVGTGLYGYTF
>few|TRBJ1-1|TRBV29-1|-
TGCAGCGTTGAGGGAGCCGAAGCTTTCTTT
CSVEGAEAFF
>-|TRBJ2-7|TRBV24-1|-
TGTGCCACCAGTGACGGCTACGAGCAGTACTTC
CATSDGYEQYF
>-|TRBJ2-3|TRBV5-5|TRBD1
TGTGCCAGCAGCTTGGAAGGACAGGGGGCAGATACGCAGTATTTT
CASSLEGQGADTQYF
>-|TRBJ1-4|TRBV5-4|-
TGTGCCAGCAGCTCCGGGAGCGGAAAGGGAGGTGGAGAAAAACTGTTTTTT
CASSSGSGKGGGEKLFF
>-|TRBJ1-2|TRBV3-1/TRBV3-2|-
TGTGCCAGCAGCCAAGCACCGCATTCCGGTGGCTACACCTTC
CASSQAPHSGGYTF
>-|TRBJ2-4|TRBV3-1/TRBV3-2|TRBD2
TGTGCCAGCAGCCCTCGGTGGGGTTGGCCATCGGGGGGTGGATCGGCCAAAAACATTCAGTACTTC
CASSPRWGWPSGGGSAKNIQYF
>-|TRBJ1-5|TRBV14|-
TGTGCCAGCAGCCAAAGGGGGTTGGGTCAGCCCCAGCATTTT
CASSQRGLGQPQHF
>-|TRBJ2-7|TRBV11-2|TRBD2
TGTGCCAGCAGCTTCAATAGCGGGAGATTGTACGAGCAGTACTTC
CASSFNSGRLYEQYF